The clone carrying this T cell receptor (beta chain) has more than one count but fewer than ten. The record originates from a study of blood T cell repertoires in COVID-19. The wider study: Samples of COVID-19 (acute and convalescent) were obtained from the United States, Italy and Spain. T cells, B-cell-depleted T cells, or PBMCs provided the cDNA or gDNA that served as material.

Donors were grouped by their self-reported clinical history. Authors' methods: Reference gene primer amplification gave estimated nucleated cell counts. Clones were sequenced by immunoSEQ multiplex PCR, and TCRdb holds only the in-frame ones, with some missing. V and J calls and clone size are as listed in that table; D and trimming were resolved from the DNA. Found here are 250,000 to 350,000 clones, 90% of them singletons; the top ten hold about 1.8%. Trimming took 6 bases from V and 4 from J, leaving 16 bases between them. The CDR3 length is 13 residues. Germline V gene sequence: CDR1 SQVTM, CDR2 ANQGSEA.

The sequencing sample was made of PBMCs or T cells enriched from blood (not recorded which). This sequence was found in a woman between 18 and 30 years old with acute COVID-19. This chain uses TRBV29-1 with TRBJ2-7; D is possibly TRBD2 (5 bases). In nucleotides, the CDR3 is TGCAGCGTCGGGCCACCGGGATTGTACGAGCAGTACTTC. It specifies CSVGPPGLYEQYF.